This TCR beta chain was documented in a study of persistence of HIV-infected CD4 T cells (dated by TCRdb to the early 2020s). Study-level background: The study isolated CMV- and HIV-1 Gag-responding CD4+ T cells from ART-treated individuals to examine antigen-driven clonal expansion of HIV-1-infected cells. Peripheral blood samples of up to about 200 mL were obtained at multiple time points, with the exception of two participants, for whom leukapheresis was performed at a single time point. TCRbeta sequencing assessed the clonality of all cells in each sorted population, while proviral sequencing assessed the clonality of infected cells. The median time participants had been on suppressive ART was 8 years. In the cross-participant TCR cluster analysis, roughly 8 participants were included for CMV and roughly 7 participants were included for Gag. General conclusions and limits of the study: Within the same sorted populations, how oligoclonal the TCRs were correlated with how oligoclonal the proviruses were. Enrichment of degenerate expanded CDR3beta sequences was found in antigen-responding cells, suggesting convergent selection of CD4+ responses to CMV and Gag. Few individuals were included in the study, and only a limited range of antigens was tested. Restriction of bulk TCR analyses to the rare CMV-responding cells that actually carried HIV-1 proviruses was not possible. TCRbeta richness in CMV- and Gag-responding cells was significantly lower than in anti-CD3/anti-CD28-responding cells; CMV-responding cells had higher oligoclonality than CD3/CD28-stimulated and Gag-responding cells.

The immunoSEQ hsTCRB assay version 4, run in survey mode, was used to sequence TCRbeta repertoires from genomic DNA. Genomic DNA was diluted to roughly 10 ng/uL, and up to about 1 ug per sample was used for TCRbeta sequencing. Per the authors' processing: ImmunoSeq Analyzer 3.0 was used for analysis of TCRbeta data, and diversity was computed on productive nucleotide rearrangements. The improved Chao index was used to estimate lower-bound TCR diversity, and the Gini coefficient was used to estimate clonality using the Immunarch R package. Different nucleotide rearrangements encoding the same CDR3beta amino acid sequence were counted as distinct clonotypes. Differential abundance analysis found TCRbeta sequences that were significantly enriched in antigen-responding cells compared with anti-CD3/anti-CD28-activated cells. Using predicted peptide-MHC specificity as the basis, GLIPH2 grouped TCRs into clusters, both for each participant individually and for the merged data sets that combined participants. What TCRdb holds here is the immuneACCESS table cut down to in-frame rearrangements. Part of the clones is not present; checked against another copy, under half of the missing clones reflect an unresolved V gene, and the others are unexplained. Clonal size and the V and J genes are those of that table, whereas D and trimming came from the DNA. Within this sample are around 39,000 clones, with approximately 78% of them counted one time only. 0.9% to 1% of the sample is in the top ten clones.

About this clone: The target of this receptor is not known. Base-call qualities are not available, and no considerably larger clone is one nucleotide away.

The meaning of the sample's treatment or condition label: suppressive antiretroviral therapy. A pool of overlapping 15-mer peptides from HIV-1 Gag, at 1 ug per peptide per mL, was used to stimulate the cells. Memory populations depleted of antigen-responding cells were obtained by sorting nonresponding CD40L-negative CD69-negative CD45RO-high memory CD4+ T cells. HIV-1-infected adults in whom suppressive ART had been started during chronic infection were enrolled as participants. For at least 4 years, the participants' plasma HIV-1 RNA had been undetectable, below 50 copies/mL. To be included, a participant needed positive CMV serology and a CD4+ T cell count above 400 cells/uL. Before stimulation, PBMCs were isolated using density centrifugation and then depleted of CD8+ T cells. For around 18 hours, the CD8-depleted PBMCs were stimulated with anti-CD28/CD49d costimulation, a CD40-blocking antibody, and enfuvirtide to prevent new infections. Cells were sorted on a Beckman Coulter MoFlo Legacy or XDP sorter, with propidium iodide excluding dead cells. Genomic DNA was extracted using the QIAamp DNA Mini Kit for samples with more than one million cells and using the Quick-DNA Microprep Kit for all other samples.

This TCR derives from an adult with HIV. The donor label of this sample is uncertain. The sequences come from cultured CD4+ T cells from PBMCs, collected from a patient who received antiretroviral therapy. In light of the paper, this sample's cell subset or site label describes: CD40L-CD69- CD45RO-high memory CD4 T cells not responding to Gag peptides.

In nucleotides, the sequence is TGTGCCAGCAGCGTAAGGACAGGGGGCGACACCGGGGAGCTGTTTTTT. This gives the protein CASSVRTGGDTGELFF. This chain joins TRBV9 to TRBJ2-2; the junction holds 11 bases that match TRBD1. Including the terminal cysteine and phenylalanine, the CDR3 comprises 16 residues. The CDR3 DNA has 48 bases and is translated from base 1. CDR1 SGDLS and CDR2 YYNGEE were looked up in the germline V gene. Here V drops 1 base and J drops 3 bases, and the junction holds 2 bases not matched to any gene.